The clone carrying this T cell receptor (beta chain) showed up many times. Its antigen remains unknown. These data originate in a study of T-cell reconstitution after alpha-beta-depleted transplantation in children. General study points: At the one-year point after transplant, T-cell counts and TCRbeta diversity were found to come mostly from T cells that had been newly produced. Certain patients had high TCRbeta diversity at day 60, and it came from recipient T cells and thymic progenitors that survived. Two months or so post-transplant, alpha-beta T cells reportedly derived from several hundred expanded graft clones.

CDR1 is SQVTM, CDR2 ANQGSEA, per germline. V gave up 2 bases and J gave up 6 bases, with 8 bases separating them. The CDR3 is 11 amino acids. Molecular barcoding with unique molecular identifiers was used for the TCRbeta library. A single record per CDR3 protein comes from TCRdb applying MiXCR to the PCR reads. The table records around 370,000 distinct CDR3 sequences, 15% to 20% of them present only once. This sequence was found in a male patient between 2 and 10 years old who had a stem cell transplant for acute lymphoblastic leukemia, so the T cells may come from the graft donor. Here the sequenced sample was PBMCs, mostly from graft donor cells, taken 360 days after TCRalphabeta/CD19-depleted stem cell transplant. The rearrangement joins TRBV29-1 to TRBJ2-7; tentatively, D is TRBD2 (5 bases). The CDR3 reads CSVESGFEQYF. CDR3 bases: TGCAGCGTTGAATCGGGGTTCGAGCAGTACTTC.